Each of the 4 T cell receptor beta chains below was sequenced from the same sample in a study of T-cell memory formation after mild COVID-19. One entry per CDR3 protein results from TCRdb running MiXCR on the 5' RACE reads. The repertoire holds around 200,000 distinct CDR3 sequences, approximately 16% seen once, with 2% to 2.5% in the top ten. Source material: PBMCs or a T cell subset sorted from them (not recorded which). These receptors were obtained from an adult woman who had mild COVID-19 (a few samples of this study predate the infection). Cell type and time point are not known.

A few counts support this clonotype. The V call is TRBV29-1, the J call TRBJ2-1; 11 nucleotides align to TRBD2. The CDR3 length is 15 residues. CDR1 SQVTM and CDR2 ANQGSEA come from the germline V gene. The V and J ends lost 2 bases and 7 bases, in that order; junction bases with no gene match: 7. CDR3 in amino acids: CSVERASGGWNEQFF. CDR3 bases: TGCAGCGTTGAAAGGGCTAGCGGGGGGTGGAATGAGCAGTTCTTC.

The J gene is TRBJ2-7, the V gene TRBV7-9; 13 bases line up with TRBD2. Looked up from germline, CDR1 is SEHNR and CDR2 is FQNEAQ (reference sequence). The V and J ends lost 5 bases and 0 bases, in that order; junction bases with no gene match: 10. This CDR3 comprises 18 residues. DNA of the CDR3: TGTGCCAGCAGCCTCCACCCTTGGACTAGCGGGAGCTCCTACGAGCAGTACTTC. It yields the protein CASSLHPWTSGSSYEQYF.

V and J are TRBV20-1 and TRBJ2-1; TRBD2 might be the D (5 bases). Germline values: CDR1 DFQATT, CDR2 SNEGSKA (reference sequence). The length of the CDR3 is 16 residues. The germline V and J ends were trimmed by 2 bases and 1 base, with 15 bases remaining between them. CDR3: CSARHVGGISYNEQFF. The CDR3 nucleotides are TGCAGTGCTAGACATGTAGGAGGAATTTCCTACAATGAGCAGTTCTTC.

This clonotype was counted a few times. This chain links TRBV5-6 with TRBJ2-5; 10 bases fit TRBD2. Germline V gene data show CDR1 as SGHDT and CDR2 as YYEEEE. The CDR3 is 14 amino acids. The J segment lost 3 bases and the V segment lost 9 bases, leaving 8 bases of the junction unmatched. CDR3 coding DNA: TGTGCCACGCACCTAGCGGGAGCCGAAGAGACCCAGTACTTC. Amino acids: CATHLAGAEETQYF.